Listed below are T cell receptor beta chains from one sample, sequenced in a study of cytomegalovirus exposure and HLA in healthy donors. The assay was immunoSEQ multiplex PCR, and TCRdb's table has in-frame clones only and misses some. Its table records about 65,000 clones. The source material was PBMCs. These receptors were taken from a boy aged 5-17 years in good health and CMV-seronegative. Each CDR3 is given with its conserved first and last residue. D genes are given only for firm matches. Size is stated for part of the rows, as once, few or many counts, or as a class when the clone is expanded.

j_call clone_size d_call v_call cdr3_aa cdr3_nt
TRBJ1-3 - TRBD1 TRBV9 CASSAGQLDSGNTIYF TGTGCCAGCAGCGCGGGACAGCTTGACTCTGGAAACACCATATATTTT
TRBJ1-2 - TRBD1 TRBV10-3 CAITGGLWYGYTF TGTGCCATTACAGGGGGACTATGGTATGGCTACACCTTC
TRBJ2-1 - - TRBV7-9 CASSLGSTMRYNEQFF TGTGCCAGCAGCTTGGGGAGTACGATGAGGTACAATGAGCAGTTCTTC
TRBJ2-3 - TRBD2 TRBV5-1 CASSLELAGKDTQYF TGCGCCAGCAGCTTGGAACTAGCGGGGAAGGATACGCAGTATTTT
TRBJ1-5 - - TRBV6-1 CASSADYNSNQPQHF TGTGCCAGCAGTGCCGATTACAACAGCAATCAGCCCCAGCATTTT
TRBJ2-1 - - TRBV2 CASSGPGTRVNEQFF TGTGCCAGCAGTGGGCCCGGGACTCGGGTCAATGAGCAGTTCTTC
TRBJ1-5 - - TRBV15 CATSTSMSKPQHF TGTGCCACCAGCACCTCAATGTCTAAGCCCCAGCATTTT
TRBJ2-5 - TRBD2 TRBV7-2 CASSASAGVEETQYF TGTGCCAGCAGCGCCTCGGCGGGGGTGGAGGAGACCCAGTACTTC
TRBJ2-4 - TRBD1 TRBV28 CASSSQGAASQYF TGTGCCAGCAGCTCTCAGGGGGCTGCGTCCCAGTACTTC
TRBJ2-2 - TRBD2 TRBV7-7 CASSGVAGANTGELFF TGTGCCAGCAGCGGGGTAGCGGGAGCGAACACCGGGGAGCTGTTTTTT
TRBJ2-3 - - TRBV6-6 CASIDRSTDTQYF TGTGCCAGCATTGACAGAAGCACAGATACGCAGTATTTT
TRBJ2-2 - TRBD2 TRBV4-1 CASSQDRASGGPPGELFF TGCGCCAGCAGCCAAGATAGGGCTAGCGGGGGGCCCCCCGGGGAGCTGTTTTTT
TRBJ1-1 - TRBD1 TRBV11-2 CASSWTGPNTEAFF TGTGCCAGCAGCTGGACAGGGCCGAACACTGAAGCTTTCTTT
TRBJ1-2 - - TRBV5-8 CASTSLGPRNYGYTF TGTGCCAGCACTTCCTTGGGGCCTCGTAACTATGGCTACACCTTC
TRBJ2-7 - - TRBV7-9 CASSLSSYEQYF TGTGCCAGCAGCCTTAGCTCCTACGAGCAGTACTTC
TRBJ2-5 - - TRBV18 CASSPLSGEGETQYF TGTGCCAGCTCACCATTGTCAGGGGAAGGGGAGACCCAGTACTTC
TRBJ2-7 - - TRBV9 CASSVDPQGSYEQYF TGTGCCAGCAGCGTAGATCCTCAGGGATCCTACGAGCAGTACTTC
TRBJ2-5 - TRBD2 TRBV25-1 CASSEAGLAGGGETQYF TGTGCCAGCAGTGAAGCAGGACTAGCGGGAGGGGGGGAGACCCAGTACTTC
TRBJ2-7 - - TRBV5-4 CASSQEVRSAYEQYF TGCGCCAGCAGCCAAGAGGTACGGAGCGCCTACGAGCAGTACTTC
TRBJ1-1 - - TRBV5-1 CASSLASAGNTEAFF TGCGCCAGCAGCTTGGCCTCGGCGGGGAACACTGAAGCTTTCTTT
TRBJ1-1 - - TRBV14 CASSHAGHFTEAFF TGTGCCAGCAGCCACGCAGGGCACTTCACTGAAGCTTTCTTT
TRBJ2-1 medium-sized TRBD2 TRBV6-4 CASSEASGASNEQFF TGTGCCAGCAGTGAAGCTAGCGGGGCGTCCAATGAGCAGTTCTTC
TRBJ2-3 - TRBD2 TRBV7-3 CASSLRPSGLTDTQYF TGTGCCAGCAGCTTAAGGCCTAGCGGATTGACAGATACGCAGTATTTT
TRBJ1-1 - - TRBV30 CAWSVQAGSDEAFF TGTGCCTGGAGTGTACAGGCAGGGTCCGATGAAGCTTTCTTT
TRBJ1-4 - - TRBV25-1 CASSDTRITNEKLFF TGTGCCAGCAGTGACACACGCATCACTAATGAAAAACTGTTTTTT
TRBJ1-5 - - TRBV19 CASSLRQGDQPQHF TGTGCCAGTAGTTTGAGGCAGGGCGACCAGCCCCAGCATTTT
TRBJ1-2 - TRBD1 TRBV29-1 CSGLGQVGYTF TGCAGCGGTTTGGGACAGGTTGGCTACACCTTC
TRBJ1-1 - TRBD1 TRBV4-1 CASSPTPGTAESTEAFF TGCGCCAGCAGCCCGACCCCCGGGACAGCTGAGAGCACTGAAGCTTTCTTT
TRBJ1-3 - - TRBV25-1 CASSGLGGERNPGNTIYF TGTGCCAGCAGTGGCCTTGGGGGGGAGAGGAACCCTGGAAACACCATATATTTT
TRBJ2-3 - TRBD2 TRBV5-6 CASSGLAGGDTQYF TGTGCCAGCAGCGGACTAGCGGGGGGAGATACGCAGTATTTT
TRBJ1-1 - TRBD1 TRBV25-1 CASRVEGAYTEAFF TGTGCCAGCAGGGTGGAGGGGGCGTACACTGAAGCTTTCTTT
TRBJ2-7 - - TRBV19 CASSTSWTANEQYF TGTGCCAGTAGCACTTCTTGGACAGCAAACGAGCAGTACTTC
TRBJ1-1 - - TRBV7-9 CASISPAEGGFF TGTGCCAGCATCTCCCCGGCGGAGGGAGGTTTCTTT
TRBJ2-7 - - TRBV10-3 CAIRALGSEQYF TGTGCCATCAGGGCCTTGGGCTCCGAGCAGTACTTC
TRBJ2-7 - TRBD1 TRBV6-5 CASSPRDRAYEQYF TGTGCCAGCAGTCCCAGGGACAGGGCCTACGAGCAGTACTTC
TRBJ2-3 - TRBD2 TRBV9 CASSVDASGRSTDTQYF TGTGCCAGCAGCGTAGATGCTAGCGGGAGAAGCACAGATACGCAGTATTTT
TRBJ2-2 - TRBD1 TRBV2 CASRPGTGNTGELFF TGTGCCAGCAGGCCCGGGACAGGTAACACCGGGGAGCTGTTTTTT
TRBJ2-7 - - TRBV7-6 CASSLGWGVDEQYF TGTGCCAGCAGCTTAGGTTGGGGCGTCGACGAGCAGTACTTC
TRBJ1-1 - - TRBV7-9 CASSEGAEAFF TGTGCCAGCAGCGAAGGGGCTGAAGCTTTCTTT
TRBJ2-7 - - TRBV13 CASSLRGGASWGRNPSYEQYF TGTGCCAGCAGCTTAAGGGGCGGAGCTTCTTGGGGGCGTAACCCTTCCTACGAGCAGTACTTC
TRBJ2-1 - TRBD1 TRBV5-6 CASSLVGGQYNEQFF TGTGCCAGCAGCTTGGTTGGGGGACAGTACAATGAGCAGTTCTTC
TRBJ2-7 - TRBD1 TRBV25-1 CASSPGTGYEQYF TGTGCCAGCAGTCCCGGGACAGGCTACGAGCAGTACTTC
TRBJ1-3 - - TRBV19 CASRPSSTGNTIYF TGTGCCAGTAGGCCTAGCAGTACTGGAAACACCATATATTTT
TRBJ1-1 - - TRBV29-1 CSVGPRAEAFF TGCAGCGTTGGTCCCCGCGCTGAAGCTTTCTTT
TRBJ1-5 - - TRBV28 CASSGGGTQPQHF TGTGCCAGCAGTGGGGGGGGGACTCAGCCCCAGCATTTT
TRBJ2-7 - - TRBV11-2 CASSFYTTFPGEQYF TGTGCCAGCAGCTTTTACACTACCTTCCCCGGCGAGCAGTACTTC
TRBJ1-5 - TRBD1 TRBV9 CASSAGTGGGQPQHF TGTGCCAGCAGCGCCGGGACAGGGGGAGGTCAGCCCCAGCATTTT
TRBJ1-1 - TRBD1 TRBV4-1 CASSQGTGGAGAFF TGCGCCAGCAGCCAAGGCACAGGGGGCGCCGGGGCTTTCTTT
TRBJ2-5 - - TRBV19 CASGTTGPPQYF TGTGCCAGTGGAACCACAGGTCCCCCCCAGTACTTC
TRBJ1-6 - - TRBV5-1 CASSLVGAHNSPLHF TGCGCCAGCAGCTTGGTAGGGGCCCATAATTCACCCCTCCACTTT
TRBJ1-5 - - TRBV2 CASSSDTTRNQPQHF TGTGCCAGCAGTTCGGACACAACCAGGAATCAGCCCCAGCATTTT
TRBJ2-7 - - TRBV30 CAWSDSKGIEQYF TGTGCCTGGAGTGACTCGAAGGGGATCGAGCAGTACTTC
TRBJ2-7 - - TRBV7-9 CASSFIPYEQYF TGTGCCAGCAGCTTTATCCCCTACGAGCAGTACTTC
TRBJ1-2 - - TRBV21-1 CASRGQGHRNYGYTF TGTGCCAGCAGAGGACAGGGCCATAGAAACTATGGCTACACCTTC